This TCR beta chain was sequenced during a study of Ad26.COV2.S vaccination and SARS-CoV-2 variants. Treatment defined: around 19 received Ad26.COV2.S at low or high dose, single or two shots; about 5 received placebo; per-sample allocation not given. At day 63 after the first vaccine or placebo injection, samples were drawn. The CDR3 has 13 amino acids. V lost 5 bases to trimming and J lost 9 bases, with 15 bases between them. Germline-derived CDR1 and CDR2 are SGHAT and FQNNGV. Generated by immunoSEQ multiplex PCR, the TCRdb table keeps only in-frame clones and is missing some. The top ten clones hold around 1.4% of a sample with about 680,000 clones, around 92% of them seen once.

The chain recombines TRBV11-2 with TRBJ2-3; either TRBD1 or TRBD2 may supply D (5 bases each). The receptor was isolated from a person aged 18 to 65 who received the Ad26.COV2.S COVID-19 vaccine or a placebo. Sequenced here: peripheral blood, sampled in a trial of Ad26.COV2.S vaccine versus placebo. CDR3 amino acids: CASSPNGTPTQYF. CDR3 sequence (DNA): TGTGCCAGCAGCCCAAACGGGACCCCCACGCAGTATTTT. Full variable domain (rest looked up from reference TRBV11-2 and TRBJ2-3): EAGVAQSPRYKIIEKRQSVAFWCNPISGHATLYWYQQILGQGPKLLIQFQNNGVVDDSQLPKDRFSAERLKGVDSTLKIQPAKLEDSAVYLCASSPNGTPTQYFGPGTRLTVL.